The source of this T cell receptor (beta chain) is a study of CD8 T cells in Susac syndrome. In the multiple sclerosis control group, patients were treatment-naive and had stable or active relapsing-remitting disease. The CD8+ and CD4+ T cells were negatively isolated, with the TEMRA cells enriched by FACS. Study-level results: That the number of individuals in its TCR sequencing and HLA analysis was relatively small was acknowledged by the study.

Turning to this clonotype: The target antigen is unknown.

J gave up 3 bases and V 7 bases, and 9 bases lay outside the gene matches. CDR1 is LGHNT, CDR2 FRNRAP, per germline. The CDR3 is 15 residues long. RNA amounts of roughly 0.45 to 1 ug underwent reverse transcription with random hexamers. With immunoSEQ multiplex PCR, TCR beta CDR3 was amplified across 54 Vbeta and 13 Jbeta. One entry per CDR3 protein, called by TCRdb with MiXCR from the immunoSEQ multiplex PCR reads. This repertoire shows 300,000 or so distinct CDR3 sequences, roughly 94% found once; its top ten account for around 0.07%. The chain couples TRBV12-5 to TRBJ1-2, with TRBD1 matching over 9 bases. Sequenced input: CD4+ T cells from PBMCs. The sequence derives from a human donor with multiple sclerosis. CDR3 DNA: TGTGCTAGTGCCCTCTTGACAGGGGGATACTATGGCTACACCTTC. Its protein product is CASALLTGGYYGYTF.